The present T cell receptor beta chain was sequenced within a study of T cell repertoires in cytomegalovirus infection. Study information: Indicated by public TCR beta signatures were CMV infection and matching HLA type.

Study-wide findings and caveats: Within the response measured ex vivo, HLA-C-restricted CMV-specific TCR beta clonotypes were dominant. CMV carriers with the relevant HLA were identified by cumulative public TCR beta family frequency.

V lost 3 bases and J 3 bases, leaving 8 bases between the germline ends. The germline V gene has CDR1 MNHNY and CDR2 SVGAGI (reference sequence). This CDR3 spans 13 amino acids. A single record per CDR3 protein comes from TCRdb applying MiXCR to the reads. The sample records over 250,000 distinct CDR3 sequences, under 30% being singletons. With respect to this clonotype: The antigen remains unidentified.

The sequencing sample was made of PBMCs. The source is a human donor in good health (CMV status not recorded). Some clones in this sample may be carry-over from other donors' samples. This rearrangement joins TRBV6-6 to TRBJ2-5; D is possibly TRBD2 (5 bases). CDR3 in amino acids: CASSYPAEETQYF. CDR3 nucleotide sequence: TGTGCCAGCAGTTATCCAGCGGAAGAGACCCAGTACTTC.